These 4 T cell receptor beta chains were all obtained from the same sample, sequenced in a study of PD-1 blockade in classical Hodgkin lymphoma. Relapse was seen in all patients after autologous stem cell transplantation, and brentuximab vedotin exposure was variable. Sequencing was performed with immunoSEQ multiplex PCR; in TCRdb, only in-frame clones are kept and a portion is missing. The table lists 60,000 to 65,000 clones, about 91% of them singletons. The sequencing used peripheral blood mononuclear cells (PBMCs), collected at baseline. The receptor source for this set is a human donor with classical Hodgkin lymphoma.

This chain joins TRBV5-1 and TRBJ1-1; D gene ambiguous. CDR1 and CDR2 (germline): SGHRS, YFSETQ. The CDR3 is 15 amino acids. The ends were cut back, 0 bases at V and 0 bases at J, with 9 bases in the middle. CDR3 sequence: CASSLGTVMNTEAFF. The CDR3 bases are TGCGCCAGCAGCTTGGGGACGGTCATGAACACTGAAGCTTTCTTT.

The V call is TRBV25-1, the J call TRBJ1-1, with D uncertain. Between the trimmed V and J ends, which lost 6 bases and 0 bases, there was a span of 5 bases. The CDR3 length is 12 residues. The germline V gene encodes CDR1 MGHDK and CDR2 SYGVNS. The CDR3 coding sequence is TGTGCCAGCAGGCTCATGAACACTGAAGCTTTCTTT. Translating it yields CASRLMNTEAFF.

The CDR3 DNA reads TGTGCCAGCAGTGAAGCTTGGCAGATAGAGACCCAGTACTTC. It translates to CASSEAWQIETQYF. The rearrangement joins TRBV6-1 to TRBJ2-5; D remains unclear. CDR3 length equals 14 residues. Trimming cost V 0 bases and J 4 bases, with 9 bases left between them. Germline CDR1 is MNHNS and CDR2 is SASEGT.

V is TRBV2 and J is TRBJ1-2, with no clear D. Germline CDR1 reads SNHLY; CDR2 reads FYNNEI. The CDR3 contains 17 residues. V lost 1 base, J lost 4 bases, and 19 bases lay in between. DNA of the CDR3: TGTGCCAGCAGTGAAGGCCCAGTCTTGTTGGGTGGCTATGGCTACACCTTC. Amino acids: CASSEGPVLLGGYGYTF.